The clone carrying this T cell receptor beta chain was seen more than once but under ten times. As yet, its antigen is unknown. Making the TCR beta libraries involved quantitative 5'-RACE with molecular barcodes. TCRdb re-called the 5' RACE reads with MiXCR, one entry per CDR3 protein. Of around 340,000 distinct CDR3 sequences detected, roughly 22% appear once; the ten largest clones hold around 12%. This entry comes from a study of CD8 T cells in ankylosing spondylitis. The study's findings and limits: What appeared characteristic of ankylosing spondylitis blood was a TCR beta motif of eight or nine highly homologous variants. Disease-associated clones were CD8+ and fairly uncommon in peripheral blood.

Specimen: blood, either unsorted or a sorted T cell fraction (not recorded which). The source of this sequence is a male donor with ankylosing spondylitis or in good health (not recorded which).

CDR3 loop: CASSPLGLTPYEQYF. The CDR3 region has the DNA TGTGCCAGCAGCCCTCTGGGACTAACTCCCTACGAGCAGTACTTC. V gene TRBV7-8 combines with J gene TRBJ2-7; 7 bases line up with TRBD2. This CDR3 comprises 15 residues. Germline V gene sequence: CDR1 SGHVS, CDR2 FQNEAQ. Trimming took 5 bases from V and 2 from J; bases not matched to a gene: 9. Combining the CDR3 with reference TRBV7-8 and TRBJ2-7 gives the whole variable domain GAGVSQSPRYKVAKRGQDVALRCDPISGHVSLFWYQQALGQGPEFLTYFQNEAQLDKSGLPSDRFFAERPEGSVSTLKIQRTQQEDSAVYLCASSPLGLTPYEQYFGPGTRLTVT.